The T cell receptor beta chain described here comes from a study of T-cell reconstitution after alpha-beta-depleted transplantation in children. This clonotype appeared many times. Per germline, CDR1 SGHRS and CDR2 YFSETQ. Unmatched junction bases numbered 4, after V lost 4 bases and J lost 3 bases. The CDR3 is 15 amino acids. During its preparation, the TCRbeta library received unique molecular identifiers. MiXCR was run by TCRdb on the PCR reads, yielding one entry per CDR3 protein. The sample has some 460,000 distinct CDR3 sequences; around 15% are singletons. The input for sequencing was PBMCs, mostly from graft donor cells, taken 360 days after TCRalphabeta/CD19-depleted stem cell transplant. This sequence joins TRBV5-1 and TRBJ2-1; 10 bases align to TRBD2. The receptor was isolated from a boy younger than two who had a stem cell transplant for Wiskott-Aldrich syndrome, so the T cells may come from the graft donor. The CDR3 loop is CASSGGTSVYNEQFF. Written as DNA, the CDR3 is TGCGCCAGCAGCGGCGGGACTAGCGTCTACAATGAGCAGTTCTTC. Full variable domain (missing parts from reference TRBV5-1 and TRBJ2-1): KAGVTQTPRYLIKTRGQQVTLSCSPISGHRSVSWYQQTPGQGLQFLFEYFSETQRNKGNFPGRFSGRQFSNSRSEMNVSTLELGDSALYLCASSGGTSVYNEQFFGPGTRLTVL.